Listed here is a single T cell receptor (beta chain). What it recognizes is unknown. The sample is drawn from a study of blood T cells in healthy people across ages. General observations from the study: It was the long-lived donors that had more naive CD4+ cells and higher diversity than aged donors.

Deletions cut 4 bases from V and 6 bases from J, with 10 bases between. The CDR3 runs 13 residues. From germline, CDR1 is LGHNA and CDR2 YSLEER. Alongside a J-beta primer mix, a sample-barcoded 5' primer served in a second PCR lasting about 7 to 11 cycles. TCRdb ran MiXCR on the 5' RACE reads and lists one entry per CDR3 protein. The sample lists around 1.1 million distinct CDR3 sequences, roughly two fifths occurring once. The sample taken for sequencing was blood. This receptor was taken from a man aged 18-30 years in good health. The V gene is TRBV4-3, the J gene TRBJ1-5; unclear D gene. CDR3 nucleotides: TGCGCCAGCAGCCGAAAGGTGGGTCAGCCCCAGCATTTT. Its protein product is CASSRKVGQPQHF.